The sequence of this T cell receptor beta chain was determined in a study of prognosis after radiotherapy for stage I lung cancer. Genomic DNA was the source, and TCR beta CDR3 was amplified from it by two-round multiplex PCR. Primers specific to each TRBV and TRBJ gene were used in first-round PCR. Each CDR3 protein gets one entry after TCRdb re-called the multiplex PCR reads with MiXCR. The sample includes about 15,000 distinct CDR3 sequences, 35% to 40% of them seen just once. This clonotype was detected only a few times. V dropped 0 bases and J dropped 0 bases, with 12 bases sitting between them. The length of the CDR3 is 17 residues. Germline V gene data show CDR1 as WNHNN and CDR2 as SYGVQD (reference sequence).

The chain links TRBV10-1 to TRBJ2-1; no clear D gene. Sequencing was performed on PBMCs, taken before or after stereotactic body radiation therapy (not recorded which). The source of this sequence is a donor at least 50 years old with non-small cell lung cancer. The CDR3 DNA reads TGCGCCAGCAGTGAGTCGCTATCGAGTAGCTCCTACAATGAGCAGTTCTTC. Encoded protein: CASSESLSSSSYNEQFF.